This TCR beta chain was sequenced during a study of identical twins. The V and J ends lost 0 bases and 3 bases respectively, with 8 bases between them. The CDR3 consists of 14 residues. Study-wide findings and caveats: Monozygotic twins shared more out-of-frame TCR alpha than recombination models predicted. Not following the same donors, the study drew its conclusions from cross-sectional statistical analysis.

Only a few counts were recorded for this clonotype. Its antigen is undetermined. MiXCR, run by TCRdb on the 5' RACE reads, gives a single entry per CDR3 protein. Among approximately 500,000 distinct CDR3 sequences listed, roughly 24% were seen once. The same data also went into a second study, on T cells expressing NK-cell markers. That work adds: Leadership of the CD3+CD56-NKG2C+ fraction also belonged to these clonotypes in several donors.

The source of this sequence is a woman between 18 and 30 years old in good health. The V call is TRBV12-3 or TRBV12-4, the J call TRBJ1-1, with D unclear. The sequenced sample consisted of CD4+ T cells sorted from blood. CDR3 region: CASSLASRDTEAFF. CDR3 in DNA: TGTGCCAGCAGTTTAGCCAGTAGAGACACTGAAGCTTTCTTT.